A selection of T cell receptor beta chains follows, all from one sample in a study of T cell responses to AZD1222 COVID-19 vaccine. Sequenced by immunoSEQ multiplex PCR; TCRdb stores in-frame clones only, minus some. Here the sample spans approximately 79,000 clones, 83% being singletons. Sample: peripheral blood, taken 28 days after the second AZD1222 dose. Receptor source: an adult who received the AZD1222 COVID-19 vaccine. CDR3s include the opening cysteine and the closing phenylalanine or tryptophan. Each record gives: V gene, D gene, J gene, clone size, CDR3 protein, CDR3 DNA. The D gene is left open where the match is weak. Size values are once, few and many counts, or a class for expanded clones, and some rows have none.

V gene: TRBV27
D gene: TRBD1
J gene: TRBJ2-7
clone size: .
CDR3 protein: CASRTGGSYEQYF
CDR3 DNA: TGTGCCAGCCGGACAGGGGGCTCCTACGAGCAGTACTTC

V gene: TRBV5-1
D gene: .
J gene: TRBJ2-1
clone size: .
CDR3 protein: CASSLVGGSEQFF
CDR3 DNA: TGCGCCAGCAGCTTGGTAGGGGGAAGTGAGCAGTTCTTC

V gene: TRBV5-1
D gene: .
J gene: TRBJ1-2
clone size: once
CDR3 protein: CASSYDRNYGYTF
CDR3 DNA: TGCGCCAGCAGCTATGACAGGAACTATGGCTACACCTTC

V gene: TRBV5-1
D gene: .
J gene: TRBJ2-7
clone size: .
CDR3 protein: CASSGESSYEQYF
CDR3 DNA: TGCGCCAGCAGTGGGGAGAGCTCCTACGAGCAGTACTTC

V gene: TRBV15
D gene: .
J gene: TRBJ2-2
clone size: .
CDR3 protein: CATSSPRSPGELFF
CDR3 DNA: TGTGCCACCAGCAGTCCTCGTTCTCCCGGGGAGCTGTTTTTT

V gene: TRBV7-6
D gene: TRBD1
J gene: TRBJ2-7
clone size: .
CDR3 protein: CASSLGTGVAEGEQYF
CDR3 DNA: TGTGCCAGCAGCTTGGGGACAGGGGTCGCCGAGGGCGAGCAGTACTTC

V gene: TRBV7-9
D gene: .
J gene: TRBJ1-1
clone size: .
CDR3 protein: CASSLAGPMNTEAFF
CDR3 DNA: TGTGCCAGCAGCTTAGCAGGACCCATGAACACTGAAGCTTTCTTT

V gene: TRBV5-4
D gene: TRBD2
J gene: TRBJ2-3
clone size: few
CDR3 protein: CASSLALGAGEADTQYF
CDR3 DNA: TGTGCCAGCAGCTTGGCCCTCGGAGCGGGAGAGGCAGATACGCAGTATTTT

V gene: TRBV24-1
D gene: .
J gene: TRBJ2-5
clone size: .
CDR3 protein: CATSDSDSLAETQYF
CDR3 DNA: TGTGCCACCAGTGATTCGGACAGTTTGGCAGAGACCCAGTACTTC

V gene: TRBV7-2
D gene: .
J gene: TRBJ1-1
clone size: .
CDR3 protein: CASSLEGRANTEAFF
CDR3 DNA: TGTGCCAGCAGCTTAGAGGGCAGGGCGAACACTGAAGCTTTCTTT

V gene: TRBV30
D gene: TRBD2
J gene: TRBJ2-7
clone size: .
CDR3 protein: CAWGGVGSYEQYF
CDR3 DNA: TGTGCCTGGGGGGGGGTTGGGAGTTACGAGCAGTACTTC

V gene: TRBV7-2
D gene: TRBD2
J gene: TRBJ2-3
clone size: .
CDR3 protein: CASSSRIAGGGTDTQYF
CDR3 DNA: TGTGCCAGCAGCTCCCGGATAGCGGGAGGGGGCACAGATACGCAGTATTTT

V gene: TRBV6-2/TRBV6-3
D gene: .
J gene: TRBJ1-1
clone size: .
CDR3 protein: CASSKETSNTEAFF
CDR3 DNA: TGTGCCAGCAGCAAAGAAACCTCGAACACTGAAGCTTTCTTT

V gene: TRBV9
D gene: .
J gene: TRBJ2-7
clone size: once
CDR3 protein: CASSVGGGDEQYF
CDR3 DNA: TGTGCCAGCAGCGTAGGAGGAGGGGACGAGCAGTACTTC

V gene: TRBV7-9
D gene: .
J gene: TRBJ1-3
clone size: .
CDR3 protein: CASSLGGNTIYF
CDR3 DNA: TGTGCCAGCAGCTTAGGGGGAAACACCATATATTTT

V gene: TRBV5-4
D gene: .
J gene: TRBJ1-5
clone size: few
CDR3 protein: CASSLYQGGRSNQPQHF
CDR3 DNA: TGTGCCAGCAGCTTGTATCAGGGAGGAAGGAGCAATCAGCCCCAGCATTTT

V gene: TRBV6-5
D gene: TRBD2
J gene: TRBJ2-1
clone size: .
CDR3 protein: CATQQLAGGIGEQFF
CDR3 DNA: TGTGCCACACAGCAACTAGCGGGAGGAATTGGGGAGCAGTTCTTC

V gene: TRBV6-4
D gene: .
J gene: TRBJ2-4
clone size: .
CDR3 protein: CASSDSAGGGNIQYF
CDR3 DNA: TGTGCCAGCAGTGACTCGGCAGGGGGGGGAAACATTCAGTACTTC

V gene: TRBV28
D gene: .
J gene: TRBJ1-1
clone size: once
CDR3 protein: CASITGNTEAFF
CDR3 DNA: TGTGCCAGCATCACCGGGAACACTGAAGCTTTCTTT

V gene: TRBV27
D gene: .
J gene: TRBJ1-2
clone size: once
CDR3 protein: CASSLSPGQGYGYTF
CDR3 DNA: TGTGCCAGCAGCTTAAGTCCGGGGCAGGGCTATGGCTACACCTTC

V gene: TRBV11-2
D gene: .
J gene: TRBJ2-7
clone size: .
CDR3 protein: CASSLAGGAEYEQYF
CDR3 DNA: TGTGCCAGCAGCTTAGCTGGAGGGGCGGAGTACGAGCAGTACTTC

V gene: TRBV28
D gene: TRBD1
J gene: TRBJ1-2
clone size: .
CDR3 protein: CASSTGQGLFGYTF
CDR3 DNA: TGTGCCAGCAGTACGGGACAGGGCCTTTTTGGCTACACCTTC

V gene: TRBV27
D gene: TRBD2
J gene: TRBJ2-5
clone size: .
CDR3 protein: CASSFDGGSIGETQYF
CDR3 DNA: TGTGCCAGCAGTTTCGATGGCGGGAGTATCGGAGAGACCCAGTACTTC

V gene: TRBV28
D gene: .
J gene: TRBJ1-2
clone size: .
CDR3 protein: CASSFRGERGYTF
CDR3 DNA: TGTGCCAGCAGTTTTCGGGGGGAGCGGGGCTACACCTTC

V gene: TRBV19
D gene: .
J gene: TRBJ2-7
clone size: .
CDR3 protein: CASSIPGRSYEQYF
CDR3 DNA: TGTGCCAGTAGTATACCGGGACGCAGCTACGAGCAGTACTTC

V gene: TRBV5-5
D gene: .
J gene: TRBJ1-2
clone size: .
CDR3 protein: CASSFAGGRDYGYTF
CDR3 DNA: TGTGCCAGCAGCTTTGCGGGGGGGCGAGACTATGGCTACACCTTC

V gene: TRBV2
D gene: TRBD2
J gene: TRBJ2-7
clone size: few
CDR3 protein: CASSEGRTSGGPYEQYF
CDR3 DNA: TGTGCCAGCAGTGAAGGGAGGACTAGCGGGGGGCCCTACGAGCAGTACTTC

V gene: TRBV15
D gene: .
J gene: TRBJ1-1
clone size: .
CDR3 protein: CATSRELNTEAFF
CDR3 DNA: TGTGCCACCAGCAGAGAACTGAACACTGAAGCTTTCTTT

V gene: TRBV28
D gene: TRBD1
J gene: TRBJ1-5
clone size: .
CDR3 protein: CASRKTGGAGQPQHF
CDR3 DNA: TGTGCCAGCAGAAAGACAGGGGGCGCGGGTCAGCCCCAGCATTTT

V gene: TRBV7-8
D gene: TRBD1
J gene: TRBJ1-4
clone size: medium-sized
CDR3 protein: CASSDFTGGKGEKLFF
CDR3 DNA: TGTGCCAGCAGCGACTTCACAGGGGGCAAGGGTGAAAAACTGTTTTTT

V gene: TRBV29-1
D gene: TRBD2
J gene: TRBJ2-5
clone size: .
CDR3 protein: CSVERGMASGAYQETQYF
CDR3 DNA: TGCAGCGTTGAGAGGGGAATGGCTAGCGGGGCGTACCAAGAGACCCAGTACTTC

V gene: TRBV6-5
D gene: .
J gene: TRBJ2-1
clone size: .
CDR3 protein: CASSYSSKGTQFF
CDR3 DNA: TGTGCCAGCAGTTACTCGAGTAAGGGAACGCAGTTCTTC

V gene: TRBV5-4
D gene: .
J gene: TRBJ1-2
clone size: .
CDR3 protein: CASSPTAQATYGYTF
CDR3 DNA: TGTGCCAGCAGCCCCACCGCCCAGGCGACCTATGGCTACACCTTC

V gene: TRBV5-1
D gene: .
J gene: TRBJ2-3
clone size: few
CDR3 protein: CASSLEGQPTDTQYF
CDR3 DNA: TGCGCCAGCAGCTTGGAAGGCCAACCCACAGATACGCAGTATTTT

V gene: TRBV7-3
D gene: TRBD1
J gene: TRBJ2-3
clone size: once
CDR3 protein: CASSLSGTGVGTQYF
CDR3 DNA: TGTGCCAGCAGCTTAAGCGGGACAGGGGTGGGTACGCAGTATTTT

V gene: TRBV21-1
D gene: .
J gene: TRBJ2-3
clone size: .
CDR3 protein: CASGDIAPSTDTQYF
CDR3 DNA: TGTGCCAGCGGGGACATCGCCCCTAGCACAGATACGCAGTATTTT

V gene: TRBV2
D gene: .
J gene: TRBJ1-5
clone size: .
CDR3 protein: CASSEGSVLQPQHF
CDR3 DNA: TGTGCCAGCAGTGAGGGGTCGGTTCTTCAGCCCCAGCATTTT

V gene: TRBV30
D gene: .
J gene: TRBJ2-3
clone size: .
CDR3 protein: CAWSARLGTTDTQYF
CDR3 DNA: TGTGCCTGGAGTGCTCGACTAGGAACCACAGATACGCAGTATTTT

V gene: TRBV5-3
D gene: TRBD1
J gene: TRBJ2-6
clone size: .
CDR3 protein: CARRFNSTGAPGANVLTF
CDR3 DNA: TGTGCCAGAAGATTCAATTCTACAGGGGCCCCTGGGGCCAACGTCCTGACTTTC

V gene: TRBV5-1
D gene: .
J gene: TRBJ2-2
clone size: .
CDR3 protein: CASSPATTNTGELFF
CDR3 DNA: TGCGCCAGCAGCCCAGCGACAACCAACACCGGGGAGCTGTTTTTT

V gene: TRBV3-1/TRBV3-2
D gene: TRBD2
J gene: TRBJ2-3
clone size: .
CDR3 protein: CASSPTITSGREDTQYF
CDR3 DNA: TGTGCCAGCAGCCCAACAATAACTAGCGGGAGGGAAGATACGCAGTATTTT

V gene: TRBV7-9
D gene: .
J gene: TRBJ1-1
clone size: .
CDR3 protein: CASSLLGTALSRAEAFF
CDR3 DNA: TGTGCCAGCAGCTTATTGGGGACCGCCCTTTCGAGGGCTGAAGCTTTCTTT

V gene: TRBV7-2
D gene: TRBD2
J gene: TRBJ2-3
clone size: .
CDR3 protein: CASTLGWEGDTQYF
CDR3 DNA: TGTGCCAGCACCCTGGGGTGGGAGGGAGATACGCAGTATTTT

V gene: TRBV7-3
D gene: .
J gene: TRBJ1-4
clone size: .
CDR3 protein: CASSLTRYEKLFF
CDR3 DNA: TGTGCCAGCAGCTTAACGCGGTATGAAAAACTGTTTTTT

V gene: TRBV7-9
D gene: TRBD2
J gene: TRBJ2-7
clone size: .
CDR3 protein: CASSISGRTFGEQYF
CDR3 DNA: TGTGCCAGCAGTATAAGCGGGAGGACGTTTGGCGAGCAGTACTTC

V gene: TRBV19
D gene: .
J gene: TRBJ1-4
clone size: .
CDR3 protein: CASSMGRGEKLFF
CDR3 DNA: TGTGCCAGTAGTATGGGGCGGGGTGAAAAACTGTTTTTT

V gene: TRBV3-1/TRBV3-2
D gene: TRBD1
J gene: TRBJ1-2
clone size: few
CDR3 protein: CASSPGTAYGYTF
CDR3 DNA: TGTGCCAGCAGCCCGGGGACAGCCTATGGCTACACCTTC

V gene: TRBV2
D gene: TRBD1
J gene: TRBJ2-7
clone size: .
CDR3 protein: CASSGDRLYEQYF
CDR3 DNA: TGTGCCAGCAGTGGGGACAGACTATACGAGCAGTACTTC

V gene: TRBV4-2
D gene: .
J gene: TRBJ2-2
clone size: .
CDR3 protein: CASSQDTPGPTNTGELFF
CDR3 DNA: TGTGCCAGCAGCCAAGATACCCCAGGGCCCACGAACACCGGGGAGCTGTTTTTT

V gene: TRBV7-9
D gene: .
J gene: TRBJ1-4
clone size: .
CDR3 protein: CASSLGQGTPNEKLFF
CDR3 DNA: TGTGCCAGCAGCTTAGGGCAGGGCACACCTAATGAAAAACTGTTTTTT

V gene: TRBV9
D gene: .
J gene: TRBJ1-1
clone size: medium-sized
CDR3 protein: CASSVAGTAALNTEAFF
CDR3 DNA: TGTGCCAGCAGCGTAGCAGGGACGGCAGCTTTGAACACTGAAGCTTTCTTT